The TCR beta chain described here comes from a study of OX40 agonist ivuxolimab in advanced cancers. Overall study context: Patients were given ivuxolimab, an antibody that agonizes OX40 (CD134). General study results and limits: The study found that CD8+ T cells averaged more expanded clones than CD4+.

The protocol was immunoSEQ multiplex PCR, while the TCRdb copy is restricted to in-frame clones and leaves out a portion. In the table there are some 82,000 clones, around 90% of which are singletons. In its sample, this clone was seen once. Its antigen is currently unknown. Individuals having autoimmune disease history or systemic immunosuppression were not enrolled. The germline V and J ends were trimmed by 0 bases and 5 bases, with 6 bases remaining between them. From germline, CDR1 is SGHRS and CDR2 YFSETQ. The CDR3 loop spans 13 amino acids. The source was CD4+ or CD8+ T cells sorted from blood, collected in a trial of the OX40 agonist ivuxolimab. The chain has TRBV5-1 and TRBJ2-1; D is unclear. This TCR derives from an adult with an advanced solid tumor such as melanoma, head and neck, liver or kidney cancer. CDR3 in amino acids: CASSLDRNNEQFF. The CDR3 DNA sequence: TGCGCCAGCAGCTTGGATAGGAACAATGAGCAGTTCTTC.